This section outlines one T cell receptor beta chain sequence together with its context. This clonotype was detected a few times. The antigen it recognizes is unknown. There are no base qualities to consult, and no much larger clone falls within one base. Profiling of TCR beta VDJ combinations and CDR3 sequences used genomic DNA as the template. An Illumina HiSeq 2000 was the platform used for TCR repertoire sequencing. On the study's bioinformatics: TRBV/TRBJ rearrangement plots, CDR3 size and DJ length profiles, and Simpson's diversity index were used to assess repertoires. The immunodominant clone was defined as the most abundant DNA sequence in deep sequencing data. CDR3 amino acid sequences were checked for sharing across subjects and were also compared against the VDJdb database and published repertoires. TCRdb redid the processing of the public reads, applying fastp at Q25 and MiXCR, and retained in-frame beta chains. Under each unique CDR3 protein, matching rows form one entry showing the most common genes and DNA. These V and J calls derive from TCRdb rather than the authors' analysis. In all, the sample holds tens of thousands of distinct CDR3 sequences, and over 60% of those were seen once. 34% of the sample is taken by the ten largest.

In this study, sorted CD4+ and CD8+ T cells from the blood of healthy subjects and of severe aplastic anemia patients had their TCR repertoires deep-sequenced. Ficoll-Paque density gradient centrifugation was used to isolate peripheral blood mononuclear cells. Before DNA was extracted, CD4+ and CD8+ T cells were sorted using either FACS or magnetic beads. This entry is derived from a study of CD8+CD57+ T cells in acquired aplastic anemia (dated by TCRdb to between 2018 and 2020). Regarding the complete study: A mean of approximately 3 ug of DNA, ranging from roughly 0.19 to 27.4 ug, was extracted from sorted CD4+ and CD8+ cells. Mean read counts for healthy donor samples were around 10 million for CD4+ cells and 11.0 million for CD8+ cells. Results the study describes overall, beyond this receptor: Although 25 to 30 CD8+ CDR3 sequences were shared by patients and controls, these sequences appeared highly expressed in patients and within the immunodominant clones of patients. Patients and healthy controls showed no significant difference in CD8+ Simpson's diversity (P=0.060).

V loses 3 bases of germline sequence and J loses 5 bases, and the interval between the two ends is 6 bases. The CDR3 starts with the cysteine, ends with the phenylalanine, and has 12 residues. Just the 36-base CDR3 DNA is kept, in frame starting at base 1. CDR1 and CDR2, looked up from the germline V gene, are SGDLS and YYNGEE. The receptor was derived from a human donor in good health, serving as a control. This receptor chain uses TRBV9 and TRBJ2-1; the D gene is perhaps TRBD1, on 5 matching bases. Material for sequencing was sorted CD4+, CD8+, or CD8+CD57+ T cells (not recorded which) from PBMCs. The CDR3 protein is CASSATDNEQFF. The base sequence is TGTGCCAGCAGCGCGACAGACAATGAGCAGTTCTTC.